This T cell receptor (beta chain) was retrieved from a study of cytomegalovirus exposure and HLA in healthy donors. Overall study: Researchers previously reported finding roughly 120 million unique TCR beta sequences from approximately 190 million T cells. Overall study results and limits: Researchers reported in a later analysis that common viral pathogens appeared linked to several top clusters. With DRB1 most and HLA-C fewest, TCR association rates differed between HLA loci in a later analysis. CMV serostatus was the only recorded immune exposure for donors.

PCR amplification relied on 60 Vbeta primers (plus 13 Jbeta primers). Clones were read by immunoSEQ multiplex PCR, and TCRdb kept only the in-frame ones, dropping some. The sample has tens of thousands of clones; roughly two thirds are singletons. In germline, CDR1 is MDHEN, CDR2 SYDVKM. The CDR3 spans 14 residues. V lost 3 bases and J 1 base, leaving 7 bases between the germline ends. As for this clone: Its specificity is not known.

The chain couples TRBV28 to TRBJ2-1; D is unresolved. The sample comprised PBMCs. The TCR sequence derives from a woman under 40 in good health and CMV-seronegative. The CDR3 DNA follows: TGTGCCAGCAGTTTCGGTCCTTCCTACAATGAGCAGTTCTTC. The encoded protein is CASSFGPSYNEQFF.